The 28 T cell receptor beta chains in this list originate from one sample, sequenced in a study of post-analysis software for immune sequencing data. These receptors are not linked to any known antigen. Unique molecular identifiers tagged the TCR beta cDNA libraries. Each CDR3 protein is one row after TCRdb ran MiXCR on the PCR reads. The sample yields roughly 570,000 distinct CDR3 sequences, 34% seen once. Notes on the study in general: Patients showed TRBV5-6, TRBV5-1 and TRBV20-1 among five TRBV segments more frequent than in controls.

Sequenced material: blood. These receptors were collected from a girl between 2 and 17 years old with multiple sclerosis.

Notes on this clonotype: The junction and the germline gene differ at one end; a read error may be behind it. The V and J genes are TRBV20-1 and TRBJ2-1, with TRBD2 matching 12 bases. This CDR3 is 16 amino acids long. Looked up from germline, CDR1 is DFQATT and CDR2 is SNEGSKA (reference sequence). CDR3 bases: TGCAGTGCTCGGACTAGCGGGGCGGACTCCTGCAATGAGCAGTTCTTC. Amino acid sequence: CSARTSGADSCNEQFF.

The chain links TRBV20-1 to TRBJ2-5; 9 bases map to TRBD1. V was clipped by 6 bases and J by 6 bases; unmatched bases: 11. This CDR3 spans 14 amino acids. Germline V gene data show CDR1 as DFQATT and CDR2 as SNEGSKA (reference sequence). The CDR3 is CSADGDRAEKTQYF. The CDR3 DNA follows: TGCAGTGCCGATGGGGACAGGGCGGAGAAGACCCAGTACTTC.

V is TRBV28 and J is TRBJ1-6; the D is unclear. Germline CDR1 and CDR2: MDHEN and SYDVKM. The CDR3 covers 15 residues. Trimming cost V 6 bases and J 6 bases, with 15 bases left between them. For the CDR3, the DNA is TGTGCCAGCAGAATCCTGTCGGCGGGTAATTCACCCCTCCACTTT. Its translation is CASRILSAGNSPLHF.

This clonotype was seen only a few times. The junction differs from germline at one of its ends, possibly a read error. The genes are TRBV7-7 and TRBJ2-1; possibly TRBD2 for D (5 bases). Germline V CDR1 and CDR2: SSHAT, FNYEAQ (reference sequence). The CDR3 consists of 14 residues. The CDR3 reads CASSLGRANNEQFF. For the CDR3, the DNA is TGTGCTAGCAGCTTAGGGCGGGCAAACAATGAGCAGTTCTTC.

This clonotype turned up a few times. V usage is TRBV12-5 and J usage is TRBJ2-3; D assignment may be TRBD1 or TRBD2 (5 bases each). Germline CDR1 LGHNT, CDR2 FRNRAP. Trimming left V 4 bases short and J 0 bases short, with 14 bases between. The CDR3 is 16 amino acids. For the CDR3, the DNA is TGTGCTAGTGGTTCGGGGCCCATTAGGAGCACAGATACGCAGTATTTT. This encodes CASGSGPIRSTDTQYF.

This clonotype showed up just a few times. The chain is built from TRBV10-1 and TRBJ2-5; D may be TRBD1 (6 bases). Germline CDR1 is WNHNN and CDR2 is SYGVQD (reference sequence). CDR3 length: 13 residues. Deletions cut 6 bases from V and 11 bases from J, with 19 bases between. The CDR3 protein is CASSEGTGRVQYF. The CDR3 region has the DNA TGCGCCAGCAGCGAGGGAACAGGGCGAGTGCAGTACTTC.

The J gene is TRBJ1-5, the V gene TRBV6-1; D possibly corresponds to TRBD1 (5 bases). The CDR3 has 15 amino acids. Germline assignment: CDR1 MNHNS and CDR2 SASEGT. V lost 2 bases and J lost 0, with 8 bases in between. The CDR3 reads CASSEWGVSNQPQHF. DNA for the CDR3: TGTGCCAGCAGTGAATGGGGGGTTAGCAATCAGCCCCAGCATTTT.

The V and J genes are TRBV5-1 and TRBJ1-2; maybe TRBD1 (6 bases). Per the germline V gene, CDR1 is SGHRS and CDR2 is YFSETQ. Trimming removed 0 bases from V and 4 bases from J, with 16 bases in between. This CDR3 is built from 16 residues. The CDR3 reads CASSLVGRGTVYGYTF. CDR3 nucleotides: TGCGCCAGCAGCTTGGTTGGCAGGGGAACGGTCTATGGCTACACCTTC.

The chain couples TRBV7-3 to TRBJ2-1; TRBD2 agrees at 15 bases. CDR3 length: 18 amino acids. From germline, CDR1 is SGHTA and CDR2 FQGTGA. The V gene end was trimmed by 5 bases and the J gene end by 7 bases; junction bases not matched to a gene: 12. The CDR3 spells CASSPRTSGGAFQNEQFF. The DNA of the CDR3 is TGTGCCAGCAGCCCCCGGACTAGCGGGGGGGCCTTTCAAAATGAGCAGTTCTTC.

CDR3 region: CASSQETGADYGYTF. CDR3 bases: TGCGCCAGCAGCCAAGAAACGGGGGCCGACTATGGCTACACCTTC. The chain uses TRBV4-1 and TRBJ1-2; tentative D call: TRBD1 (6 bases). Between the trimmed V and J ends, which lost 0 bases and 3 bases, there was a span of 11 bases. The germline gives CDR1 MGHRA, CDR2 YSYEKL. The CDR3 runs 15 residues.

This clonotype showed up just a few times. The chain has TRBV5-1 and TRBJ1-4; D is possibly TRBD1 (6 bases). The CDR3 is made up of 14 amino acids. CDR1 and CDR2 (germline): SGHRS, YFSETQ. The V end lost 2 bases, the J end lost 8 bases, and 13 bases lay between the germline ends. The DNA for the CDR3 is TGCGCCAGCAGCTTTACAGGGTTGGGAGAAAAACTGTTTTTT. Its translation: CASSFTGLGEKLFF.

The chain employs TRBV2 and TRBJ1-1; no clear D. Germline V gives CDR1 SNHLY, CDR2 FYNNEI. The CDR3 is made up of 13 amino acids. V gave up 8 bases and J gave up 4 bases, with 14 bases separating them. The CDR3 sequence is CASRLDQGTEAFF. CDR3 bases: TGTGCCAGCCGGTTAGACCAAGGCACTGAAGCTTTCTTT.

This chain uses TRBV5-5 with TRBJ1-2, with D hard to call. Germline loops: CDR1 SGHKS, CDR2 YYEKEE (reference sequence). The germline V and J ends were trimmed by 2 bases and 5 bases, with 10 bases remaining between them. The CDR3 covers 13 residues. The CDR3 reads CASSFSVEYGYTF. For the CDR3, the DNA is TGTGCCAGCAGCTTTTCGGTGGAATATGGCTACACCTTC.

The rearrangement uses TRBV29-1 and TRBJ1-1; D gene unclear. The CDR3 consists of 11 residues. Germline V lookup: CDR1 SQVTM, CDR2 ANQGSEA. V was clipped by 7 bases and J by 2 bases, with 8 bases between them. This CDR3 is CSADVNTEAFF. CDR3 DNA: TGCAGCGCAGACGTAAACACTGAAGCTTTCTTT.

The chain combines TRBV7-9 with TRBJ2-1; TRBD1 aligns across 9 bases. The CDR3 is 17 residues long. Germline values: CDR1 SEHNR, CDR2 FQNEAQ (reference sequence). V shed 2 bases and J 6 bases; nucleotides not matched to a gene: 11. CDR3 nucleotides: TGTGCCAGCAGCTTATTCTCTCCGGGACAGGGTATCAATGAGCAGTTCTTC. It yields the protein CASSLFSPGQGINEQFF.

The rearrangement links TRBV29-1 to TRBJ2-1; TRBD2 agrees at 9 bases. This CDR3 comprises 17 residues. Per the germline V gene, CDR1 is SQVTM and CDR2 is ANQGSEA. V dropped 3 bases and J dropped 10; count of bases not matched to a gene: 19. As DNA, the CDR3 is TGCAGCGTTGACCTCCTAGGGCGGACTAGCGCTTCACGGGAGCAGTTCTTC. Translating it yields CSVDLLGRTSASREQFF.

The V and J genes are TRBV2 and TRBJ2-3; 10 nucleotides agree with TRBD2. Per the germline V gene, CDR1 is SNHLY and CDR2 is FYNNEI. With V trimmed by 3 bases and J by 3 bases, 3 bases remained unmatched. CDR3 length equals 15 residues. The CDR3 DNA is TGTGCCAGCAGTGACCCTAGCGGGGGTACAGATACGCAGTATTTT. Translation: CASSDPSGGTDTQYF.

The chain couples TRBV12-3 or TRBV12-4 to TRBJ1-1; the D gene is possibly TRBD1 (5 bases). The CDR3 loop spans 14 amino acids. The V end lost 1 base, the J end lost 4 bases, and 10 bases lay between the germline ends. The DNA for the CDR3 is TGTGCCAGCAGTTTAGGTGGGGCCAGCACTGAAGCTTTCTTT. As protein: CASSLGGASTEAFF.

The table lists this clonotype with a few counts. The chain uses TRBV12-3 or TRBV12-4 and TRBJ2-3; no clear D. V was shortened by 6 bases and J by 6 bases, with 10 bases between the two germline ends. The CDR3 is 12 amino acids. CDR3 sequence: CASSPLWDTQYF. In nucleotides, the CDR3 is TGTGCCAGCAGCCCCCTCTGGGATACGCAGTATTTT.

This clonotype was observed a few times. This chain connects TRBV11-2 to TRBJ2-7, with D unclear. CDR1 SGHAT and CDR2 FQNNGV come from the germline V gene. This CDR3 is built from 12 residues. Trimming stripped 0 bases from V and 7 bases from J, with 7 bases between. The CDR3 loop is CASSLDLGEQYF. The CDR3 DNA is TGTGCCAGCAGCTTAGATCTAGGGGAGCAGTACTTC.

This clonotype has just a few counts. The chain combines TRBV27 with TRBJ1-5; D not resolved. In germline, CDR1 is MNHEY, CDR2 SMNVEV (reference sequence). The V gene lost 1 base and the J gene lost 0 bases, with 4 bases spanning the gap. CDR3 length: 14 residues. The CDR3 is CASSLYYSNQPQHF. The CDR3 coding sequence is TGTGCCAGCAGTTTATATTATAGCAATCAGCCCCAGCATTTT.

The chain carries TRBV5-1 and TRBJ2-1, with 9 bases identical to TRBD1. Losses at the gene ends were 6 bases for V and 4 bases for J; bases not matched to a gene: 8. Germline V gene data show CDR1 as SGHRS and CDR2 as YFSETQ. This CDR3 is built from 15 residues. The CDR3: CASNSGTGTYNEQFF. CDR3 sequence (DNA): TGCGCCAGCAACTCTGGGACAGGGACTTACAATGAGCAGTTCTTC.

This rearrangement joins TRBV6-5 to TRBJ2-7, with TRBD1 matching over 7 bases. Per the germline V gene, CDR1 is MNHEY and CDR2 is SVGAGI. The CDR3 length is 12 residues. With 7 bases clipped from V and 4 bases from J, the junction kept 4 bases outside the gene matches. CDR3 sequence reads: CASKGDRYEQYV. Here the CDR3 DNA reads TGTGCCAGCAAGGGGGACAGATACGAGCAGTACGTC.

This clonotype was picked up a small number of times. The chain recombines TRBV5-5 with TRBJ2-3; the match to TRBD2 covers 11 bases. Looked up from germline, CDR1 is SGHKS and CDR2 is YYEKEE (reference sequence). With 3 bases clipped from V and 6 bases from J, the junction kept 9 bases outside the gene matches. This CDR3 spans 16 amino acids. The CDR3 DNA reads TGTGCCAGCAGCTCTATAGCGGGGGGGACTGTGGATACGCAGTATTTT. Amino acid sequence: CASSSIAGGTVDTQYF.

This clonotype appeared a single time. Compared with germline, one end of the junction differs, possibly owing to a read error. The chain joins TRBV28 to TRBJ2-1, with 7 bases aligning to TRBD2. Germline V gene sequence: CDR1 MDHEN, CDR2 SYDVKM. The CDR3 contains 12 residues. CDR3 DNA: TGTACCAGCACCCTCGGGGGGAATGAGCAGTTCTTC. It is translated as CTSTLGGNEQFF.

This chain's CDR3 is CASSWGQGGTDTQYF. The DNA of the CDR3 is TGCGCCAGCAGCTGGGGACAGGGGGGAACAGATACGCAGTATTTT. The rearrangement joins TRBV5-1 to TRBJ2-3; 11 nucleotides line up with TRBD1. The V gene's germline CDR1 is SGHRS and CDR2 YFSETQ. This CDR3 contains 15 residues. With 3 bases clipped from V and 3 bases from J, the junction kept 3 bases outside the gene matches.

In its sample, this clonotype was seen once. The rearrangement uses TRBV18 and TRBJ1-5, with D possibly TRBD1 on 5 matching bases. Germline V gives CDR1 KGHSH, CDR2 LQKENI. This CDR3 contains 16 residues. Between the trimmed V and J ends, which lost 3 bases and 6 bases, there was a span of 18 bases. CDR3 sequence reads: CASSPTVQGMGQPQHF. For the CDR3, the DNA is TGTGCCAGCTCACCTACAGTTCAGGGTATGGGTCAGCCCCAGCATTTT.

The chain carries TRBV14 and TRBJ2-7; D is perhaps TRBD1 or TRBD2 (5 bases each). CDR3 length equals 15 residues. Germline V CDR1 and CDR2: SGHDN, FVKESK. V gave up 1 base and J gave up 5 bases, with 15 bases separating them. The CDR3 is CASSQAGAGLHEQYF. In nucleotides, the CDR3 is TGTGCCAGCAGCCAAGCTGGGGCGGGTCTACACGAGCAGTACTTC.